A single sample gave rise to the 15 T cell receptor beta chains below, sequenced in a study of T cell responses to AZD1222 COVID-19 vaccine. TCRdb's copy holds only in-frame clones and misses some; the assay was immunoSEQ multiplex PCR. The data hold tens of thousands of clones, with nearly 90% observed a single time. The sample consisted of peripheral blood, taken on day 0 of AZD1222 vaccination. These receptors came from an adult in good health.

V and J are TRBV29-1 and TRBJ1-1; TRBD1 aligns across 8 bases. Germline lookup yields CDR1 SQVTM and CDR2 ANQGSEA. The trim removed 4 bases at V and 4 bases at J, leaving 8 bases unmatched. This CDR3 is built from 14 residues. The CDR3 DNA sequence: TGCAGCGTTGTTACGTCCAGGGGGCGCACTGAAGCTTTCTTT. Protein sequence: CSVVTSRGRTEAFF.

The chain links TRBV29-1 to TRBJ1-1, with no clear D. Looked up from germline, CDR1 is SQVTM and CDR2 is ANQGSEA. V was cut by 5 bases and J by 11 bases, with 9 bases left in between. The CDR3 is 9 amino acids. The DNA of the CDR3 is TGCAGCGTTCCGGTGCTCGCTTTCTTT. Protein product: CSVPVLAFF. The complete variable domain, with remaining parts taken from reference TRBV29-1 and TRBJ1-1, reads SAVISQKPSRDICQRGTSLTIQCQVDSQVTMMFWYRQQPGQSLTLIATANQGSEATYESGFVIDKFPISRPNLTFSTLTVSNMSPEDSSIYLCSVPVLAFFGQGTRLTVV.

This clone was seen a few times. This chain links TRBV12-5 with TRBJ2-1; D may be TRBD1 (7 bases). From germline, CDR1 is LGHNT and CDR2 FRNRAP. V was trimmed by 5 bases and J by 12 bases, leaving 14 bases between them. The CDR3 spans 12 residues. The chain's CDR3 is CASGPGDRRQFF. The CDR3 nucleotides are TGTGCTAGTGGTCCGGGGGACAGAAGGCAGTTCTTC.

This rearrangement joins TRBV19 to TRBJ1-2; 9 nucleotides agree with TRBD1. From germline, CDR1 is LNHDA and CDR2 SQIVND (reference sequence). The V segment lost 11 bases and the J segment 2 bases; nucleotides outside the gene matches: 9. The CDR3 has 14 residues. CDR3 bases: TGTGCCTCCTTTACCGGGACAGGGAACTATGGCTACACCTTC. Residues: CASFTGTGNYGYTF.

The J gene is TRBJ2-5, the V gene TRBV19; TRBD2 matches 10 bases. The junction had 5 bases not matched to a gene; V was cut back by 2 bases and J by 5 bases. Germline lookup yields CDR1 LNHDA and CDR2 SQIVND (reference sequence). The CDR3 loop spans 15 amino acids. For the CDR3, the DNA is TGTGCCAGTAGTATAAGCGGGGGGGCCTGGGAGACCCAGTACTTC. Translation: CASSISGGAWETQYF.

The CDR3: CASSPQGGDTGELFF. The CDR3 DNA reads TGTGCCAGCAGCCCACAGGGGGGGGACACCGGGGAGCTGTTTTTT. The chain joins TRBV7-6 to TRBJ2-2; perhaps TRBD1 as D (8 bases). This CDR3 is built from 15 residues. V was pared by 5 bases and J by 3 bases, with 13 bases between. Per germline, CDR1 SGHVS and CDR2 FNYEAQ.

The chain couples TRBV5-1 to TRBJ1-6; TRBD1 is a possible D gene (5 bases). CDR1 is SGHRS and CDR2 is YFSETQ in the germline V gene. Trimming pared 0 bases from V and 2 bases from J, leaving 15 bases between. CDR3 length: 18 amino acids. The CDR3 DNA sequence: TGCGCCAGCAGCTTGGTTGGCGACTCAGGGACCTATAATTCACCCCTCCACTTT. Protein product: CASSLVGDSGTYNSPLHF.

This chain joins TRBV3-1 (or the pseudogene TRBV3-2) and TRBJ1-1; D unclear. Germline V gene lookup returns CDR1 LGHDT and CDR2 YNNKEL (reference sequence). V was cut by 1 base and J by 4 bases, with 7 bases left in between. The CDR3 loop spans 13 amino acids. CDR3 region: CASSQVRATEAFF. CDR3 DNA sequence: TGTGCCAGCAGCCAAGTAAGGGCCACTGAAGCTTTCTTT.

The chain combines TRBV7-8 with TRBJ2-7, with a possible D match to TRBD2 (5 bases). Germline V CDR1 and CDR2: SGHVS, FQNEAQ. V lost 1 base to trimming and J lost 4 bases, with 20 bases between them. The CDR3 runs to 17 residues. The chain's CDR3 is CASSLGTAEGIGYEQYV. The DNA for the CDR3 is TGTGCCAGCAGCTTAGGTACCGCAGAGGGTATAGGGTACGAGCAGTACGTC.

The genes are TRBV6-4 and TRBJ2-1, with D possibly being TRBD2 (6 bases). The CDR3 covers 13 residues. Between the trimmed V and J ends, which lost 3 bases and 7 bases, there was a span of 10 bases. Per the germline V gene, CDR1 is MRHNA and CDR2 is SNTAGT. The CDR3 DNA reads TGTGCCAGCAGTGAGCACCGGGAGAATGAGCAGTTCTTC. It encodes CASSEHRENEQFF.

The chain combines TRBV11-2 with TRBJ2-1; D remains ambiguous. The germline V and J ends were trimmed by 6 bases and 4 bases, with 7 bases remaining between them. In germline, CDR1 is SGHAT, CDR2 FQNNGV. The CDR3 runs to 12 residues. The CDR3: CASSPLYNEQFF. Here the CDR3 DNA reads TGTGCCAGCAGTCCTCTTTACAATGAGCAGTTCTTC.

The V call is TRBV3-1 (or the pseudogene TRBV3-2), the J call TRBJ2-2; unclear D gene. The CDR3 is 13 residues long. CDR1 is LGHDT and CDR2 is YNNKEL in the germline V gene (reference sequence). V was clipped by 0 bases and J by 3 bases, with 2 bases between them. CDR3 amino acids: CASSQEYTGELFF. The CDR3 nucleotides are TGTGCCAGCAGCCAAGAATACACCGGGGAGCTGTTTTTT.

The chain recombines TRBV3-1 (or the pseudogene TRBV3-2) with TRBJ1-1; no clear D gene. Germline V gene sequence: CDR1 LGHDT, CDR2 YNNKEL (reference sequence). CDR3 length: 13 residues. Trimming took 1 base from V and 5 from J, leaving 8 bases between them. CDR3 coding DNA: TGTGCCAGCAGCCAAGGGCCGCGGACTGAAGCTTTCTTT. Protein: CASSQGPRTEAFF.

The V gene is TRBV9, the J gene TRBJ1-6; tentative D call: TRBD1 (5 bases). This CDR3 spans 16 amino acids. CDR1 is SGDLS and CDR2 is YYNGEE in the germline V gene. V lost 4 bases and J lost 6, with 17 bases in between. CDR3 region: CASSSGRWGGNSPLHF. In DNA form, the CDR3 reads TGTGCCAGCAGCTCGGGCCGTTGGGGGGGTAATTCACCCCTCCACTTT.

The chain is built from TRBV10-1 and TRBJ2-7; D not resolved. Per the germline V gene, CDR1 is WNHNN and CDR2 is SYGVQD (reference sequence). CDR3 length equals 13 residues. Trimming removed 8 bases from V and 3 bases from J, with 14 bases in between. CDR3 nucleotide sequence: TGCGCCAGCCAACAGCCGACCCGCTACGAGCAGTACTTC. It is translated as CASQQPTRYEQYF.